The rows below give T cell receptor beta chains drawn from one sample of a study of Graves' ophthalmopathy and Graves' hyperthyroidism. MiXCR, applied by TCRdb to the multiplex PCR reads, yields one record per CDR3 protein. The sample has hundreds of thousands of distinct CDR3 sequences; about 21% are singletons. The sample consisted of peripheral blood. Source of these receptors: a woman aged 18-29 years with stable Graves' hyperthyroidism. Each CDR3 is given with its conserved first and last residue. A D gene is named only where the DNA matches it firmly. Where a row states a size, it is once, few, many or the class of an expanded clone; other rows omit it.

J: TRBJ2-5
V: TRBV2
size: .
D: TRBD2
DNA: TGTGCCAGCAGGGCGGGACTAGGCAAAGAGACCCAGTACTTC
CDR3: CASRAGLGKETQYF

J: TRBJ2-5
V: TRBV5-4
size: .
D: .
DNA: TGTGCCAGCAGCTATTCCAGTATCCAAGAGACCCAGTACTTC
CDR3: CASSYSSIQETQYF

J: TRBJ2-7
V: TRBV5-1
size: many
D: .
DNA: TGCGCCAGCAGCTTGGAAGCGAATCAAGAGCAGTGGTACTTC
CDR3: CASSLEANQEQWYF

J: TRBJ2-5
V: TRBV6-1
size: .
D: .
DNA: TGTGCCAGCAGTGTTAATACCCTGATGGAGACCCTGTACTTC
CDR3: CASSVNTLMETLYF

J: TRBJ2-5
V: TRBV6-2/TRBV6-3
size: many
D: .
DNA: TGTGCCAGCAGCCCGGGACGGAACCAAGAGACCCAGTACTTC
CDR3: CASSPGRNQETQYF

J: TRBJ2-7
V: TRBV20-1
size: many
D: TRBD2
DNA: TGCAGTGCTAGAGTGCGCGGGAGGGGGACCTACGAGCAGTACTTC
CDR3: CSARVRGRGTYEQYF

J: TRBJ2-7
V: TRBV7-2
size: .
D: .
DNA: TGTGCCAGCAGCTCAGGGTTACAGCAGTGCTTC
CDR3: CASSSGLQQCF

J: TRBJ2-7
V: TRBV6-1
size: .
D: TRBD1
DNA: TGTGCCAGCAAATCCGGGACAGGGGGCCGCGAGCAGTACTTC
CDR3: CASKSGTGGREQYF

J: TRBJ2-2
V: TRBV7-8
size: .
D: .
DNA: TGTGCCAGCAGCACTCGAGCGGCTGCGAACACCGGGGAGCTGTTTTTT
CDR3: CASSTRAAANTGELFF

J: TRBJ2-7
V: TRBV28
size: many
D: TRBD2
DNA: TGTGCCAGCAGACCACCGGGACTATCCTCGAATGCCTACGAGCAGTACTTC
CDR3: CASRPPGLSSNAYEQYF

J: TRBJ1-2
V: TRBV12-3/TRBV12-4
size: .
D: .
DNA: TGTGCCAGCGGTTTAGCCCCGGGTGCCCATGGCTACACCTTC
CDR3: CASGLAPGAHGYTF

J: TRBJ1-2
V: TRBV6-1
size: many
D: TRBD1
DNA: TGTGCCAGCAGTGAAGCGGAGGGACAGGGGATTATCTATGGCTACACCTTC
CDR3: CASSEAEGQGIIYGYTF

J: TRBJ2-7
V: TRBV20-1
size: many
D: .
DNA: TGCAGTGCCCGACCCCAAAAGGGTCCGTACGAGCAGTACTTC
CDR3: CSARPQKGPYEQYF

J: TRBJ1-1
V: TRBV6-4
size: many
D: .
DNA: TGTGCCAACAGTGACAGAGAGAACACTGAAGCTTTCTTT
CDR3: CANSDRENTEAFF

J: TRBJ1-2
V: TRBV10-3
size: .
D: .
DNA: TGTGCCATCAGCGCCCGGGGGGGGGGAGACAGAAGCTATGGCTACACCTTC
CDR3: CAISARGGGDRSYGYTF

J: TRBJ2-5
V: TRBV27
size: .
D: .
DNA: TGTGTCAGCAGTTTAAGTTTTGTTGAAGGAGAGACCCAGTACTTC
CDR3: CVSSLSFVEGETQYF

J: TRBJ2-2
V: TRBV20-1
size: few
D: TRBD2
DNA: TGCAGTGCGAGAGAAGGTGGACTAGCAAGCGGGGAGCTGTGCTTT
CDR3: CSAREGGLASGELCF

J: TRBJ1-1
V: TRBV7-6
size: .
D: TRBD1
DNA: TGTGCCAGCAGCTTAGGACAGGGGATCACCAGGGGGACTGAAGCTTTCTTT
CDR3: CASSLGQGITRGTEAFF

J: TRBJ1-5
V: TRBV2
size: many
D: .
DNA: TGTGCCAGCATGCTGGACAGATTTAGCAATCAGCCCCAGCATTTT
CDR3: CASMLDRFSNQPQHF

J: TRBJ1-5
V: TRBV11-1
size: many
D: TRBD1
DNA: TGTGCCAGCAGCTTAGCCACCGGGACAGAGGGCTTGGGGCCCCAGCATTTT
CDR3: CASSLATGTEGLGPQHF

J: TRBJ1-1
V: TRBV15
size: .
D: .
DNA: TGTGCCACCAGTAGAGTACGTACACCCGGGACCTCTGCTTTCTTT
CDR3: CATSRVRTPGTSAFF

J: TRBJ1-1
V: TRBV18
size: many
D: .
DNA: TGTGCCAGCTCACCACAGGGAACGCTGAACACTGAAGCTTTCTTT
CDR3: CASSPQGTLNTEAFF

J: TRBJ2-5
V: TRBV30
size: many
D: TRBD2
DNA: TGTGCCTGTACCTGCGGGGGGAGTGGAGAGACCCAGTACTTC
CDR3: CACTCGGSGETQYF

J: TRBJ2-2
V: TRBV6-2/TRBV6-3
size: many
D: TRBD1
DNA: TGTGCCAGCAGCCAGGACAGGGCGGGCACCGGGGAGCTGTTTTTT
CDR3: CASSQDRAGTGELFF

J: TRBJ2-2
V: TRBV28
size: many
D: TRBD1
DNA: TGTGCCAGCTGGGGACAGGGGGACGCCGGGGAGCTGTTTTTT
CDR3: CASWGQGDAGELFF

J: TRBJ2-4
V: TRBV7-9
size: many
D: TRBD1
DNA: TGTGCCAGCAGCCAGGGGGCAGGGAGAGCCAAAAACATTCAGTACTTC
CDR3: CASSQGAGRAKNIQYF

J: TRBJ2-7
V: TRBV6-1
size: many
D: .
DNA: TGTGCCAGCGACAGGTCCAACGAGCAGTACTTC
CDR3: CASDRSNEQYF

J: TRBJ2-5
V: TRBV24-1
size: many
D: .
DNA: TGTGCCGCCAGTGGAAGACTAGAAGAGACCCAGTACTTC
CDR3: CAASGRLEETQYF

J: TRBJ2-5
V: TRBV6-5
size: many
D: TRBD2
DNA: TGTGCCAGCAGTTACTCTAGCGGGGGGAAAGAGACCCAGTACTTC
CDR3: CASSYSSGGKETQYF

J: TRBJ2-5
V: TRBV20-1
size: many
D: .
DNA: TGCAGTGCTAGAGGGGACTTAATACAAGAGACCCAGTACTTC
CDR3: CSARGDLIQETQYF

J: TRBJ2-7
V: TRBV12-3/TRBV12-4
size: many
D: TRBD2
DNA: TGTGCCAGCAGTACGGGACTAGCAAACTACGAGCAGTACTTC
CDR3: CASSTGLANYEQYF

J: TRBJ2-5
V: TRBV20-1
size: .
D: .
DNA: TGCAGTGCTACGGGCAGTCAAGAAGAGACCCAGGACTTC
CDR3: CSATGSQEETQDF

J: TRBJ1-2
V: TRBV5-1
size: many
D: .
DNA: TGCGCCAGCAGCTTGGACGGACAGCGCTATGGCTACACCTTC
CDR3: CASSLDGQRYGYTF

J: TRBJ1-6
V: TRBV11-2
size: many
D: .
DNA: TGTGCCAGCAGCAACCAGGGTAATAATTCACCCCTCCACTTT
CDR3: CASSNQGNNSPLHF

J: TRBJ1-5
V: TRBV15
size: many
D: TRBD1
DNA: TGTGCCACCAGCAGAGACGGACAGGGGGCGTATCAGCCCCAGCATTTT
CDR3: CATSRDGQGAYQPQHF